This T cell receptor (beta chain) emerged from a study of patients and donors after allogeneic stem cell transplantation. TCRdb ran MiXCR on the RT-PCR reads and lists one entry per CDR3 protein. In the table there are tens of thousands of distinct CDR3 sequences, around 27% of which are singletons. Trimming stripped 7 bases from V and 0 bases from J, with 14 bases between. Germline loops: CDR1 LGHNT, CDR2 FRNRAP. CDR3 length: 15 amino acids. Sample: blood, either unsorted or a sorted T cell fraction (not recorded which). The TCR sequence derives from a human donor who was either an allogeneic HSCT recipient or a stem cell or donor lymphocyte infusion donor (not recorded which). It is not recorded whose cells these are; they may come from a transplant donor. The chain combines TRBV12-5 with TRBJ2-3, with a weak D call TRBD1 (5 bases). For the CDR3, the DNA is TGTGCTAGTGTCCAGGACCAGGGTAGCACAGATACGCAGTATTTT. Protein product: CASVQDQGSTDTQYF.